These 26 T cell receptor beta chains share one sample of origin, sequenced in a study of T cell repertoires in cytomegalovirus infection. TCRdb independently ran MiXCR on the reads; one entry per CDR3 protein. The sample lists fewer than 300,000 distinct CDR3 sequences, more than 20% occurring once. Sequenced material: PBMCs. Receptors originate from a human donor in good health (CMV status not recorded). Some clones in this sample may be carry-over from other donors' samples.

This clonotype was recorded many times. The chain is built from TRBV12-3 or TRBV12-4 and TRBJ2-7, with 9 bases identical to TRBD1. The CDR3 runs 16 residues. With 2 bases clipped from V and 3 bases from J, the junction kept 8 bases outside the gene matches. CDR3 in DNA: TGTGCCAGCAGTTTATTCTCTGGGACAGGGTTCTACGAGCAGTACTTC. Translated: CASSLFSGTGFYEQYF.

The chain couples TRBV7-3 to TRBJ2-3, with a weak D call TRBD1 (6 bases). Germline CDR1 SGHTA, CDR2 FQGTGA. With 5 bases removed from V and 4 bases from J, the gap between germline ends came to 13 bases. The CDR3 loop spans 14 amino acids. The CDR3 sequence is CASSPQGSSDTQYF. The DNA for the CDR3 is TGTGCCAGCAGCCCACAGGGTAGCTCAGATACGCAGTATTTT.

In this sample, this clonotype turned up many times. The CDR3 protein is CASSLELLDTGELFF. Written as DNA, the CDR3 is TGTGCCAGCAGCTTAGAACTACTTGACACCGGGGAGCTGTTTTTT. The rearrangement joins TRBV7-2 to TRBJ2-2; D remains ambiguous. Trimming left V 1 base short and J 3 bases short, with 9 bases between. Germline CDR1 SGHTA, CDR2 FQGNSA. The length of the CDR3 is 15 residues.

This clonotype has ten or more counts. J is TRBJ2-7 and V is TRBV7-2, with 10 bases aligning to TRBD2. The CDR3 contains 17 residues. The germline gives CDR1 SGHTA, CDR2 FQGNSA. V lost 6 bases and J lost 2; bases outside the gene matches: 13. CDR3 coding DNA: TGTGCCAGCAGACAAGAGAGCGGGAGGGCCCTCCCCTACGAGCAGTACTTC. This sequence encodes CASRQESGRALPYEQYF.

This clonotype was observed many times. This sequence joins TRBV7-2 and TRBJ2-3; tentative D call: TRBD1 (6 bases). The CDR3 is made up of 12 amino acids. The germline CDR1 and CDR2 sequences are SGHTA and FQGNSA. V was clipped by 6 bases and J by 6 bases, with 10 bases between them. The CDR3 DNA reads as TGTGCCAGCAGGTTAACAGGGGATACGCAGTATTTT. Translating gives CASRLTGDTQYF.

As DNA, the CDR3 is TGTGCCAGTACCTCGGGGGATAACTATGGCTACACCTTC. Protein sequence: CASTSGDNYGYTF. The chain combines TRBV19 with TRBJ1-2, with D perhaps matching TRBD1 (5 bases). In germline, CDR1 is LNHDA, CDR2 SQIVND (reference sequence). V lost 7 bases and J lost 1, with 10 bases in between. This CDR3 has 13 residues.

This clonotype was seen a handful of times. The V gene is TRBV5-1, the J gene TRBJ1-4, with D perhaps matching TRBD1 (5 bases). This CDR3 is 14 amino acids long. With 4 bases removed from V and 2 bases from J, the gap between germline ends came to 9 bases. Germline V lookup: CDR1 SGHRS, CDR2 YFSETQ. The CDR3 is CASSLDSTNEKLFF. CDR3 DNA sequence: TGCGCCAGCAGCCTCGACAGCACTAATGAAAAACTGTTTTTT.

This clonotype was seen more than once but under ten times. The chain couples TRBV12-3 or TRBV12-4 to TRBJ1-2; D might be TRBD1 (5 bases). CDR3 length equals 13 residues. Trimming cost V 4 bases and J 7 bases, with 13 bases left between them. The CDR3 here is CASSSQAGFGYTF. The DNA for the CDR3 is TGTGCCAGCAGTTCCCAGGCAGGGTTTGGCTACACCTTC.

Ten or more counts support this clonotype. The rearrangement joins TRBV28 to TRBJ1-5; D is perhaps TRBD1 (5 bases). The V and J ends lost 4 bases and 1 base respectively, with 14 bases between them. The CDR3 loop spans 16 amino acids. Germline lookup yields CDR1 MDHEN and CDR2 SYDVKM. The CDR3 region has the DNA TGTGCCAGCAGTTACAGGAGCGTTTGGAGCAATCAGCCCCAGCATTTT. It specifies CASSYRSVWSNQPQHF.

In its sample, this clonotype was seen many times. The genes are TRBV10-3 and TRBJ2-1, with D perhaps TRBD1 (6 bases). From germline, CDR1 is ENHRY and CDR2 SYGVKD. The V gene lost 6 bases and the J gene lost 6 bases, with 24 bases spanning the gap. The CDR3 totals 17 residues. CDR3 protein: CAISGDRDTSPLNEQFF. CDR3 nucleotides: TGTGCCATCAGCGGGGACCGGGACACAAGTCCTCTCAATGAGCAGTTCTTC.

About this clonotype: Just one base apart from a much larger clone, this may be a read error. The chain recombines TRBV28 with TRBJ2-7, with TRBD1 matching 7 bases. CDR3 size: 13 residues. Germline CDR1 is MDHEN and CDR2 is SYDVKM. CDR3 nucleotide sequence: TGTACCAGCAAGAGGGACAGTACCTACGAGCAGTACTTC. Translation: CTSKRDSTYEQYF.

The V gene is TRBV7-2, the J gene TRBJ1-1, with 7 bases matching TRBD1. V lost 4 bases and J lost 6; bases outside the gene matches: 5. Germline assignment: CDR1 SGHTA and CDR2 FQGNSA. There are 13 residues in the CDR3. The chain's CDR3 is CASSSSTGAEAFF. In DNA, the CDR3 is TGTGCCAGCAGCTCAAGTACAGGGGCTGAAGCTTTCTTT.

This clonotype has ten or more counts. This chain links TRBV7-2 with TRBJ1-2; D unresolved. The CDR3 loop spans 15 amino acids. V shed 1 base and J shed 3 bases, with 12 bases lying between them. CDR1 and CDR2 from the germline V gene are SGHTA and FQGNSA. This CDR3 reads CASSLDSFEDYGYTF. The CDR3 DNA reads TGTGCCAGCAGCTTAGATTCCTTTGAAGACTATGGCTACACCTTC.

CDR3 coding DNA: TGTGCCAGCAGTCCCGACCTGGGACAGGGAACCTACGAGCAGTACTTC. Encoded protein: CASSPDLGQGTYEQYF. The chain couples TRBV28 to TRBJ2-7; 9 nucleotides match TRBD1. V lost 5 bases, J lost 2 bases, and 10 bases stayed unmatched. The CDR3 length is 16 residues. Germline V lookup: CDR1 MDHEN, CDR2 SYDVKM. The full variable domain, with the rest looked up from reference TRBV28 and TRBJ2-7, is DVKVTQSSRYLVKRTGEKVFLECVQDMDHENMFWYRQDPGLGLRLIYFSYDVKMKEKGDIPEGYSVSREKKERFSLILESASTNQTSMYLCASSPDLGQGTYEQYFGPGTRLTVT.

The chain carries TRBV28 and TRBJ1-2; tentative D call: TRBD1 (5 bases). The germline V gene encodes CDR1 MDHEN and CDR2 SYDVKM. Trimming took off 6 bases at V and 3 bases at J, with 11 bases between the two ends. The CDR3 covers 13 residues. CDR3 sequence reads: CASRTDSDYGYTF. The CDR3 DNA reads TGTGCCAGCAGGACCGACAGCGACTATGGCTACACCTTC.

The genes are TRBV5-1 and TRBJ1-1, with a possible D match to TRBD1 (6 bases). The CDR3 consists of 15 residues. Trimming removed 0 bases from V and 4 bases from J, with 13 bases in between. CDR1 is SGHRS, CDR2 YFSETQ, per germline. The CDR3 spells CASSLDFGGGTEAFF. The CDR3 nucleotides read TGCGCCAGCAGCTTGGATTTTGGAGGGGGCACTGAAGCTTTCTTT.

This clonotype appeared a few times. This chain connects TRBV7-3 to TRBJ2-3; D is perhaps TRBD2 (6 bases). With 3 bases removed from V and 5 bases from J, the gap between germline ends came to 15 bases. The germline gives CDR1 SGHTA, CDR2 FQGTGA. The CDR3 loop spans 15 amino acids. For the CDR3, the DNA is TGTGCCAGCAGCTTGGGCGGGGCGACGGGAGATACGCAGTATTTT. This translates into CASSLGGATGDTQYF.

This clonotype was found many times. The V gene is TRBV20-1, the J gene TRBJ1-3; TRBD1 aligns across 11 bases. Per germline, CDR1 DFQATT and CDR2 SNEGSKA (reference sequence). The CDR3 runs 14 residues. V lost 6 bases and J lost 3; bases outside the gene matches: 4. This CDR3 reads CSAGQGAGGNTIYF. CDR3 nucleotide sequence: TGCAGTGCCGGACAGGGGGCTGGTGGAAACACCATATATTTT.

This rearrangement joins TRBV29-1 to TRBJ1-6; D perhaps matches TRBD1 (5 bases). Germline V CDR1 and CDR2: SQVTM, ANQGSEA. V lost 3 bases to trimming and J lost 0 bases, with 12 bases between them. The CDR3 is 16 residues long. Here the CDR3 reads CSVETELSSYNSPLHF. The CDR3 DNA reads as TGCAGCGTTGAGACAGAACTAAGCTCCTATAATTCACCCCTCCACTTT.

The table lists this clonotype with many counts. The chain uses TRBV7-3 and TRBJ1-1, with D uncertain. The CDR3 runs to 13 residues. The V and J ends lost 5 bases and 1 base respectively, with 8 bases between them. Germline V gene lookup returns CDR1 SGHTA and CDR2 FQGTGA. Here the CDR3 reads CASSPRRNTEAFF. Written as DNA, the CDR3 is TGTGCCAGCAGCCCTCGGAGGAACACTGAAGCTTTCTTT.

This clonotype was found a few times. This sequence joins TRBV4-1 and TRBJ2-3; TRBD2 agrees at 9 bases. The CDR3 length is 18 residues. Germline V gives CDR1 MGHRA, CDR2 YSYEKL. V shed 3 bases, J shed 4 bases, and the junction held 14 bases outside the gene matches. The CDR3 loop is CASSQEKGAAGGPDTQYF. CDR3 sequence (DNA): TGCGCCAGCAGCCAGGAAAAGGGGGCAGCGGGAGGCCCAGATACGCAGTATTTT.

This chain joins TRBV20-1 and TRBJ2-1, with D hard to call. Germline CDR1 is DFQATT and CDR2 is SNEGSKA (reference sequence). With 5 bases removed from V and 10 bases from J, the gap between germline ends came to 15 bases. The CDR3 spans 12 residues. The CDR3 DNA is TGCAGTGCTGAAAGAATCCTTGGGGAGCAGTTCTTC. Amino acid sequence: CSAERILGEQFF.

The chain couples TRBV15 to TRBJ2-3; TRBD2 is a possible D gene (5 bases). The length of the CDR3 is 17 residues. CDR1 is LNHNV and CDR2 is YYDKDF in the germline V gene (reference sequence). V shed 1 base and J shed 0 bases, with 14 bases lying between them. The CDR3, as DNA: TGTGCCACCAGCAGAGTCTCCCCCCCGGGAAGCACAGATACGCAGTATTTT. Its protein product is CATSRVSPPGSTDTQYF. Full variable domain (outside the CDR3, taken from reference TRBV15 and TRBJ2-3): DAMVIQNPRYQVTQFGKPVTLSCSQTLNHNVMYWYQQKSSQAPKLLFHYYDKDFNNEADTPDNFQSRRPNTSFCFLDIRSPGLGDTAMYLCATSRVSPPGSTDTQYFGPGTRLTVL.

This clonotype was observed a handful of times. The rearrangement uses TRBV28 and TRBJ1-6; 9 nucleotides line up with TRBD1. The CDR3 has 14 residues. After removal of 7 bases from V and 8 bases from J, the junction contained 6 bases not matched to a gene. Germline lookup yields CDR1 MDHEN and CDR2 SYDVKM. The CDR3 DNA reads TGTGCCAGCATATCACAGGGGGCGTATTCACCCCTCCACTTT. Protein sequence: CASISQGAYSPLHF.

This clonotype was counted only a few times. The chain carries TRBV24-1 and TRBJ2-1, with TRBD1 identical over 7 bases. Germline lookup yields CDR1 KGHDR and CDR2 SFDVKD. The CDR3 loop spans 13 amino acids. V trimming: 3 bases; J trimming: 15 bases; junction bases outside the gene matches: 10. As DNA, the CDR3 is TGTGCCACCAGTGATCCCGCCCGGGACAGAACGTTCTTC. Residues: CATSDPARDRTFF.

This clonotype was seen a handful of times. The V call is TRBV4-2, the J call TRBJ2-3; 7 nucleotides align to TRBD1. This CDR3 has 17 amino acids. Germline V gene data show CDR1 as LGHNA and CDR2 as YNFKEQ. V shed 0 bases, J shed 5 bases, and the junction held 11 bases outside the gene matches. Written as DNA, the CDR3 is TGTGCCAGCAGCCAAGAAGGCTCCGGGACAGAGGGAGATACGCAGTATTTT. It encodes CASSQEGSGTEGDTQYF.